A single sample is the source of the 22 T cell receptor beta chains below, sequenced in a study of naive and memory T cell subsets. The beta constant-region primer was an equimolar mix of two oligonucleotides covering TRBC1 and TRBC2. Ligated cDNA was amplified by four rounds of PCR with nested alpha and beta constant-region primers and SP2. TCRdb re-called the UMI-ligation and nested PCR reads with MiXCR, one entry per CDR3 protein. The data hold around 29,000 distinct CDR3 sequences, with about a fifth observed a single time. Sequenced: effector memory CD4+ T cells from blood. The sample's subset: effector memory, CD45RA- CD27-. The source is a human donor in good health.

The chain uses TRBV6-1 and TRBJ2-6, with a weak D call TRBD1 (7 bases). Trimming pared 4 bases from V and 0 bases from J, leaving 22 bases between. Germline V CDR1 and CDR2: MNHNS, SASEGT. The CDR3 consists of 20 residues. The CDR3 DNA follows: TGTGCCAGCAGTGTCAGGGGGGATTTTAGTCCCATCTCTGGGGCCAACGTCCTGACTTTC. This gives the protein CASSVRGDFSPISGANVLTF.

A few counts support this clonotype. The chain joins TRBV29-1 to TRBJ2-2, with TRBD2 identical over 7 bases. CDR3 length equals 13 residues. Germline CDR1 reads SQVTM; CDR2 reads ANQGSEA. With V trimmed by 5 bases and J by 4 bases, 4 bases remained unmatched. The CDR3: CSVLAEITGELFF. Here the CDR3 DNA reads TGCAGCGTTCTAGCGGAGATCACCGGGGAGCTGTTTTTT.

The rearrangement joins TRBV20-1 to TRBJ2-1; 7 positions agree with TRBD2. The CDR3 spans 14 residues. V lost 2 bases and J lost 2; bases outside the gene matches: 3. Germline CDR1 is DFQATT and CDR2 is SNEGSKA (reference sequence). CDR3 protein: CSARSSGTYNEQFF. The DNA for the CDR3 is TGCAGTGCTAGATCAAGCGGGACCTACAATGAGCAGTTCTTC.

This clonotype was detected only a few times. The chain is built from TRBV20-1 and TRBJ1-1; D is possibly TRBD1 (5 bases). Trimming removed 3 bases at V and 5 bases at J, with 13 bases between. The CDR3 covers 13 residues. Germline V lookup: CDR1 DFQATT, CDR2 SNEGSKA (reference sequence). The CDR3 region is CSASSGGWTEAFF. CDR3 nucleotides: TGCAGTGCTAGTTCGGGGGGATGGACTGAAGCTTTCTTT.

The genes are TRBV20-1 and TRBJ2-5; possible D gene TRBD2, 6 bases. The CDR3 sequence is 15 residues long. Germline assignment: CDR1 DFQATT and CDR2 SNEGSKA (reference sequence). Trimming removed 2 bases from V and 1 base from J, with 14 bases in between. For the CDR3, the DNA is TGCAGTGCTAGACCCCTACCCGGGAGCCAAGAGACCCAGTACTTC. Translation: CSARPLPGSQETQYF.

This clonotype came up many times. The chain has TRBV6-6 and TRBJ1-1; D call uncertain. The V end was cut by 8 bases, the J end by 4 bases, with 14 bases between. The V gene's germline CDR1 is MNHNY and CDR2 SVGAGI (reference sequence). This CDR3 has 13 amino acids. Written as DNA, the CDR3 is TGTGCCAGCGTACTTAAGGATAGCACTGAAGCTTTCTTT. This translates into CASVLKDSTEAFF.

This clonotype appeared many times. CDR3 residues: CASRRTGNYGYTF. Here the CDR3 DNA reads TGTGCCAGCAGAAGGACGGGTAACTATGGCTACACCTTC. The chain combines TRBV6-1 with TRBJ1-2; the D is unclear. The V gene's germline CDR1 is MNHNS and CDR2 SASEGT. Between the trimmed V and J ends, which lost 6 bases and 1 base, there was a span of 9 bases. The CDR3 totals 13 residues.

At least ten counts were recorded for this clonotype. The chain uses TRBV3-1 and TRBJ1-1; 7 nucleotides line up with TRBD1. Germline V gene data show CDR1 as LGHDT and CDR2 as YNNKEL (reference sequence). V trimming: 10 bases; J trimming: 1 base; junction bases outside the gene matches: 6. The CDR3 is 13 amino acids. The CDR3 DNA follows: TGTGCCACTAGGAGGGGGCAGAACACTGAAGCTTTCTTT. Residues: CATRRGQNTEAFF.

V usage is TRBV20-1 and J usage is TRBJ2-1; D unclear. Germline V gene lookup returns CDR1 DFQATT and CDR2 SNEGSKA (reference sequence). Trimming shortened V by 1 base and J by 3 bases, and 10 bases separated the two germline ends. The CDR3 extends over 14 amino acids. The CDR3 here is CSARATGDYNEQFF. CDR3 coding DNA: TGCAGTGCTAGAGCGACTGGGGACTACAATGAGCAGTTCTTC.

The gene calls are TRBV28 and TRBJ2-5; 12 bases are a match to TRBD2. Germline lookup yields CDR1 MDHEN and CDR2 SYDVKM. Trimming took 5 bases from V and 4 from J; bases not matched to a gene: 14. This CDR3 region has 18 residues. Written as DNA, the CDR3 is TGTGCCAGCAGTCCCCAAGGACGACTAGCGGGAGTCGGAGAGACCCAGTACTTC. This translates into CASSPQGRLAGVGETQYF.

The rearrangement links TRBV5-1 to TRBJ2-1; 9 bases are shared with TRBD2. The CDR3 has 13 residues. The ends lost 6 bases at V and 3 bases at J; junction bases unmatched: 1. Looked up from germline, CDR1 is SGHRS and CDR2 is YFSETQ. CDR3 in amino acids: CASTTSGYNEQFF. Here the CDR3 DNA reads TGCGCCAGCACGACTAGCGGCTACAATGAGCAGTTCTTC. The full variable domain, with the rest looked up from reference TRBV5-1 and TRBJ2-1, is KAGVTQTPRYLIKTRGQQVTLSCSPISGHRSVSWYQQTPGQGLQFLFEYFSETQRNKGNFPGRFSGRQFSNSRSEMNVSTLELGDSALYLCASTTSGYNEQFFGPGTRLTVL.

This clonotype was seen more than once but under ten times. The rearrangement links TRBV5-4 to TRBJ1-2; D might be TRBD1 (6 bases). The CDR3 sequence is 14 residues long. The germline V gene encodes CDR1 SGHNT and CDR2 YYREEE (reference sequence). Between the trimmed V and J ends, which lost 2 bases and 3 bases, there was a span of 11 bases. CDR3 in amino acids: CASSLGNRDYGYTF. CDR3 nucleotides: TGTGCCAGCAGCTTAGGGAACAGGGACTATGGCTACACCTTC.

V is TRBV7-9 and J is TRBJ2-1; maybe TRBD2 (5 bases). The CDR3 sequence is 15 residues long. Looked up from germline, CDR1 is SEHNR and CDR2 is FQNEAQ (reference sequence). V lost 0 bases and J lost 0, with 6 bases in between. The CDR3 bases are TGTGCCAGCAGCTTAGCGGGGAGCTCCTACAATGAGCAGTTCTTC. Translating gives CASSLAGSSYNEQFF.

V gene TRBV11-2 combines with J gene TRBJ1-1; TRBD1 is a possible D gene (5 bases). V was pared by 3 bases and J by 0 bases, with 5 bases between. The CDR3 loop spans 13 amino acids. Per germline, CDR1 SGHAT and CDR2 FQNNGV. CDR3 protein: CASSLDMNTEAFF. The DNA for the CDR3 is TGTGCCAGCAGCTTGGACATGAACACTGAAGCTTTCTTT.

This clonotype was counted only a few times. The chain employs TRBV6-6 and TRBJ2-6; possibly TRBD2 for D (6 bases). CDR3 length equals 14 residues. The germline CDR1 and CDR2 sequences are MNHNY and SVGAGI (reference sequence). The germline V and J ends were trimmed by 6 bases and 0 bases, with 6 bases remaining between them. CDR3 protein: CASRGGSGANVLTF. CDR3 DNA sequence: TGTGCCAGCAGGGGGGGCTCTGGGGCCAACGTCCTGACTTTC.

The V and J genes are TRBV28 and TRBJ2-3, with 8 positions matching TRBD2. Unmatched junction bases numbered 4, after V lost 7 bases and J lost 4 bases. The CDR3 sequence is 13 residues long. Germline V CDR1 and CDR2: MDHEN, SYDVKM. The CDR3 sequence: CASTGGVPDTQYF. The CDR3 DNA reads as TGTGCCAGCACCGGGGGGGTCCCAGATACGCAGTATTTT.

This chain links TRBV29-1 with TRBJ2-1; D is uncertain. Trimming took 4 bases from V and 7 from J, leaving 11 bases between them. The germline gives CDR1 SQVTM, CDR2 ANQGSEA. The length of the CDR3 is 12 residues. The CDR3 sequence: CSVGRWGNEQFF. The CDR3 bases are TGCAGCGTTGGTCGGTGGGGAAATGAGCAGTTCTTC.

This clonotype was observed many times. The V and J genes are TRBV18 and TRBJ2-3, with TRBD2 matching over 11 bases. Germline values: CDR1 KGHSH, CDR2 LQKENI. The trim removed 2 bases at V and 0 bases at J, leaving 4 bases unmatched. The CDR3 length is 17 residues. The CDR3 protein is CASSPSRTSGSTDTQYF. Written as DNA, the CDR3 is TGTGCCAGCTCACCAAGCAGGACTAGCGGGAGCACAGATACGCAGTATTTT.

There are many counts of this clonotype. The chain links TRBV28 to TRBJ2-4, with D unclear. The CDR3 totals 18 residues. V was cut by 0 bases and J by 1 base, with 16 bases left in between. Per the germline V gene, CDR1 is MDHEN and CDR2 is SYDVKM. The CDR3 nucleotides are TGTGCCAGCAGTTTATGGTCGGTAGGGCCCGAGGCCAAAAACATTCAGTACTTC. Translated: CASSLWSVGPEAKNIQYF.

The V call is TRBV6-1, the J call TRBJ2-5; D may be TRBD1 (6 bases). The CDR3 length is 15 residues. Trimming left V 5 bases short and J 0 bases short, with 13 bases between. Germline loops: CDR1 MNHNS, CDR2 SASEGT. CDR3 sequence: CASSTLTGHQETQYF. The CDR3 DNA reads TGTGCCAGCAGTACCCTGACAGGACACCAAGAGACCCAGTACTTC.

The chain recombines TRBV6-5 with TRBJ2-1; the D gene is possibly TRBD1 (6 bases). CDR1 MNHEY and CDR2 SVGAGI come from the germline V gene. This CDR3 spans 13 amino acids. V was trimmed by 6 bases and J by 9 bases, leaving 15 bases between them. The CDR3 region is CASSQDSPVEQFF. The CDR3 DNA follows: TGTGCCAGCAGCCAGGACAGTCCTGTTGAGCAGTTCTTC.

The chain links TRBV7-9 to TRBJ1-4; TRBD1 might be the D (6 bases). CDR1 is SEHNR and CDR2 is FQNEAQ in the germline V gene (reference sequence). V was shortened by 2 bases and J by 7 bases, with 14 bases between the two germline ends. The CDR3 extends over 15 amino acids. The CDR3 sequence: CASSLSMGGPEKLFF. CDR3 nucleotide sequence: TGTGCCAGCAGCTTAAGCATGGGGGGGCCTGAAAAACTGTTTTTT.